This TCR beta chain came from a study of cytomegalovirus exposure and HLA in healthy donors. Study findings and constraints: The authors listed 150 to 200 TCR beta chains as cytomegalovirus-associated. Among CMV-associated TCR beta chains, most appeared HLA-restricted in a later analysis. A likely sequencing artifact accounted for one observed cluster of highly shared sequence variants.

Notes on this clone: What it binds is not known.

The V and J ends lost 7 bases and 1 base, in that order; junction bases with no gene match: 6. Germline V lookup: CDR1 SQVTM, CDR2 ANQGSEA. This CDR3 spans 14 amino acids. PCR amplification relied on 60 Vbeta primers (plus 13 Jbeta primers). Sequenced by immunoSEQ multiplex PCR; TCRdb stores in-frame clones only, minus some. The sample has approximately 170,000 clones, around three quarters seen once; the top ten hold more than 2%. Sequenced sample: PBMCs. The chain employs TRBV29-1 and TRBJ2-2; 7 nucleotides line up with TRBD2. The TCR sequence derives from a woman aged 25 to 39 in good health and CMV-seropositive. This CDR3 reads CSAREAGNTGELFF. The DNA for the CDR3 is TGCAGCGCCCGGGAGGCAGGGAACACCGGGGAGCTGTTTTTT.